This T cell receptor (beta chain) was retrieved from a study of T cells in Graves' hyperthyroidism and ophthalmopathy. The study, taken as a whole, reports: Most expanded thyroid clonotypes above 0.001 recurred in blood.

TCR beta CDR3 regions were amplified from RNA transcripts. The TCR CDR3 was amplified in a first-round RT-PCR using the HTBI primer set. MiXCR, run by TCRdb on the multiplex PCR reads, gives a single entry per CDR3 protein. The data hold about 200,000 distinct CDR3 sequences, with roughly 17% observed a single time. In this sample, this clonotype turned up a few times. What it binds is not known. Germline lookup yields CDR1 SQVTM and CDR2 ANQGSEA. The J segment lost 4 bases and the V segment lost 4 bases, leaving 5 bases of the junction unmatched. The CDR3 consists of 15 residues. The sequencing input was blood. The chain uses TRBV29-1 and TRBJ2-1, with 12 bases fitting TRBD2. The receptor was derived from a woman between 50 and 59 years old with Graves' hyperthyroidism. The CDR3 here is CSVATSGSWYNEQFF. The CDR3 DNA reads as TGCAGCGTTGCGACTAGCGGGAGCTGGTACAATGAGCAGTTCTTC.